The T cell receptor (beta chain) described here comes from a study of PD-1 blockade in classical Hodgkin lymphoma. TCRdb keeps only in-frame clones here, not all; method: immunoSEQ multiplex PCR. The sample carries 29,000 or so clones, 71% recorded once. The V gene lost 8 bases and the J gene lost 1 base, with 29 bases spanning the gap. Germline-derived CDR1 and CDR2 are MNHEY and SMNVEV (reference sequence). The CDR3 extends over 19 amino acids. Relapse was seen in all patients after autologous stem cell transplantation, and brentuximab vedotin exposure was variable. Here the sequenced sample was peripheral blood mononuclear cells (PBMCs), taken before the second cycle of nivolumab. The rearrangement joins TRBV27 to TRBJ1-2, with a possible D match to TRBD1 (6 bases). This TCR derives from a human donor with classical Hodgkin lymphoma. Written as DNA, the CDR3 is TGTGCCAGCGGCTTAGATAACGCAGGGGAGGGCTCGGGTAACTATGGCTACACCTTC. Translation: CASGLDNAGEGSGNYGYTF.